Following are 8 T cell receptor beta chains from one sample sequenced in a study of blood T cell repertoires in COVID-19. TCRdb's copy holds only in-frame clones and misses some; the assay was immunoSEQ multiplex PCR. The sample holds about 26,000 clones, around 90% seen once. The sample taken for sequencing was peripheral blood. The receptors shown here come from a human donor in a cohort sampled during active COVID-19.

The chain carries TRBV5-6 and TRBJ1-1; no reliable D call. This CDR3 is 13 amino acids long. Looked up from germline, CDR1 is SGHDT and CDR2 is YYEEEE. The V and J ends lost 4 bases and 5 bases respectively, with 12 bases between them. CDR3 bases: TGTGCCAGCAGCCGTACGGGGAGGACTGAAGCTTTCTTT. Residues: CASSRTGRTEAFF.

This clone was seen only once. The chain has TRBV7-8 and TRBJ1-5; D unresolved. The CDR3 loop spans 15 amino acids. V lost 5 bases to trimming and J lost 3 bases, with 14 bases between them. The germline gives CDR1 SGHVS, CDR2 FQNEAQ. The CDR3 DNA reads as TGTGCCAGCAGCCCCCGGAGGTCGGTCAATCAGCCCCAGCATTTT. This translates into CASSPRRSVNQPQHF.

This rearrangement joins TRBV3-1 (or the pseudogene TRBV3-2) to TRBJ2-2; 11 bases are shared with TRBD2. The CDR3 runs to 14 residues. J lost 9 bases, V lost 4 bases, and 4 bases had no gene match. Germline-derived CDR1 and CDR2 are LGHDT and YNNKEL (reference sequence). This CDR3 reads CASSRSGGARELFF. The CDR3 nucleotides are TGTGCCAGCAGCCGTAGCGGGGGGGCCCGGGAGCTGTTTTTT.

The V and J genes are TRBV28 and TRBJ1-6; maybe TRBD1 (6 bases). This CDR3 has 14 residues. V was trimmed by 6 bases and J by 6 bases, leaving 12 bases between them. Germline V CDR1 and CDR2: MDHEN, SYDVKM. In DNA, the CDR3 is TGTGCCAGCAGCGACGGACAGCCTAATTCACCCCTCCACTTT. Residues: CASSDGQPNSPLHF. Full variable domain (remainder filled in from reference TRBV28 and TRBJ1-6): DVKVTQSSRYLVKRTGEKVFLECVQDMDHENMFWYRQDPGLGLRLIYFSYDVKMKEKGDIPEGYSVSREKKERFSLILESASTNQTSMYLCASSDGQPNSPLHFGNGTRLTVT.

The V gene is TRBV5-1, the J gene TRBJ1-1; D unresolved. Germline V lookup: CDR1 SGHRS, CDR2 YFSETQ. Deletions cut 0 bases from V and 5 bases from J, with 11 bases between. This CDR3 is 14 amino acids long. The CDR3 DNA reads as TGCGCCAGCAGCTTGGAGATTCAGGTGACTGAAGCTTTCTTT. Its protein is CASSLEIQVTEAFF.

This clone showed up just a few times. The chain joins TRBV7-2 to TRBJ1-5; unclear D gene. The CDR3 runs to 12 residues. Germline CDR1 reads SGHTA; CDR2 reads FQGNSA. Trimming stripped 9 bases from V and 0 bases from J, with 6 bases between. The CDR3 sequence: CASQYSNQPQHF. CDR3 nucleotide sequence: TGTGCCAGTCAGTATAGCAATCAGCCCCAGCATTTT.

The V and J genes are TRBV9 and TRBJ2-2, with 8 nucleotides matching TRBD2. The CDR3 extends over 15 amino acids. The J segment lost 4 bases and the V segment lost 3 bases, leaving 5 bases of the junction unmatched. Looked up from germline, CDR1 is SGDLS and CDR2 is YYNGEE. The CDR3 region is CASSALAASTGELFF. DNA for the CDR3: TGTGCCAGCAGCGCACTAGCGGCGAGCACCGGGGAGCTGTTTTTT.

This clone was picked up one time. This chain links TRBV24-1 with TRBJ2-2; 8 nucleotides match TRBD1. There are 15 residues in the CDR3. Losses at the gene ends were 4 bases for V and 5 bases for J; bases not matched to a gene: 5. Looked up from germline, CDR1 is KGHDR and CDR2 is SFDVKD. This CDR3 reads CATSDPRQGTGELFF. DNA of the CDR3: TGTGCCACCAGTGACCCTCGACAGGGGACCGGGGAGCTGTTTTTT.